Listed here are 25 T cell receptor beta chains from one sample, sequenced in a study of shared clonotypes between healthy human individuals. Method: immunoSEQ multiplex PCR; TCRdb's copy keeps in-frame clones and lacks some. The table lists roughly 1,600,000 clones, approximately 98.5% of them singletons. The sample taken for sequencing was naive CD4+ T cells sorted from blood. Subset noted: CD45RA+ positively selected. These receptors all stem from a man in his thirties or forties in good health.

V usage is TRBV7-9 and J usage is TRBJ1-1; TRBD1 might be the D (6 bases). The CDR3 covers 15 residues. CDR1 and CDR2 from the germline V gene are SEHNR and FQNEAQ (reference sequence). The V gene lost 7 bases and the J gene lost 6 bases, with 21 bases spanning the gap. In nucleotides, the CDR3 is TGTGCCAGCAACAAGATGACAGGTCCTAACGCTGAAGCTTTCTTT. Translated: CASNKMTGPNAEAFF.

CDR3 in amino acids: CASSLDPGTNTGELFF. The CDR3 DNA is TGCGCCAGCAGCTTGGATCCGGGGACGAACACCGGGGAGCTGTTTTTT. The V call is TRBV5-1, the J call TRBJ2-2; TRBD2 might be the D (5 bases). Per the germline V gene, CDR1 is SGHRS and CDR2 is YFSETQ. The CDR3 runs to 16 residues. V lost 0 bases and J 0 bases, leaving 9 bases between the germline ends.

The chain recombines TRBV7-6 with TRBJ1-3, with a weak D call TRBD1 (6 bases). Trimming left V 5 bases short and J 2 bases short, with 16 bases between. Per the germline V gene, CDR1 is SGHVS and CDR2 is FNYEAQ. This CDR3 region has 16 residues. CDR3 in amino acids: CASSDNQGTPGNTIYF. CDR3 nucleotide sequence: TGTGCCAGCAGCGACAACCAGGGGACCCCTGGAAACACCATATATTTT.

This clone was recorded only once. The chain recombines TRBV6-4 with TRBJ2-2; 13 nucleotides align to TRBD2. The J segment lost 4 bases and the V segment lost 5 bases, leaving 4 bases of the junction unmatched. Germline V lookup: CDR1 MRHNA, CDR2 SNTAGT. This CDR3 spans 16 amino acids. The CDR3 is CASSRTSGRGTGELFF. CDR3 coding DNA: TGTGCCAGCAGTCGGACTAGCGGGAGAGGCACCGGGGAGCTGTTTTTT.

The rearrangement uses TRBV6-5 and TRBJ2-5; D not resolved. This CDR3 contains 15 residues. Germline V CDR1 and CDR2: MNHEY, SVGAGI. Trimming removed 5 bases at V and 0 bases at J, with 13 bases between. This CDR3 reads CASSPGRRYQETQYF. For the CDR3, the DNA is TGTGCCAGCAGTCCTGGCAGGCGCTACCAAGAGACCCAGTACTTC.

The rearrangement joins TRBV7-8 to TRBJ2-3; D is undetermined. Germline CDR1 is SGHVS and CDR2 is FQNEAQ. V lost 8 bases and J lost 5, with 8 bases in between. This CDR3 is built from 11 residues. DNA for the CDR3: TGTGCCAGCCGTGGCGGAGATACGCAGTATTTT. Translated, it gives CASRGGDTQYF.

The chain combines TRBV7-9 with TRBJ2-3, with D tentatively TRBD1 (5 bases). V was clipped by 5 bases and J by 2 bases, with 17 bases between them. The germline gives CDR1 SEHNR, CDR2 FQNEAQ (reference sequence). This CDR3 comprises 16 residues. The CDR3 is CASSTHRSQITDTQYF. CDR3 nucleotides: TGTGCCAGCAGCACTCACAGGTCCCAAATCACAGATACGCAGTATTTT. Supplemented by reference TRBV7-9 and TRBJ2-3, the full variable domain reads DTGVSQNPRHKITKRGQNVTFRCDPISEHNRLYWYRQTLGQGPEFLTYFQNEAQLEKSRLLSDRFSAERPKGSFSTLEIQRTEQGDSAMYLCASSTHRSQITDTQYFGPGTRLTVL.

V is TRBV1 and J is TRBJ2-2; the table gives TRBD2 as D, unverified against the DNA. TRBV1 is recorded as a pseudogene. This CDR3 spans 16 amino acids. CDR3 loop: CTSSPGLAGEAGELFF. CDR3 coding DNA: TGCACCAGCAGTCCCGGACTAGCGGGAGAAGCCGGGGAGCTGTTTTTT.

This sequence joins TRBV5-4 and TRBJ2-7; no reliable D call. In germline, CDR1 is SGHNT, CDR2 YYREEE (reference sequence). Trimming shortened V by 2 bases and J by 0 bases, and 9 bases separated the two germline ends. The CDR3 contains 14 residues. In DNA form, the CDR3 reads TGTGCCAGCAGCTTTGATTTGGGCTCCTACGAGCAGTACTTC. Its protein is CASSFDLGSYEQYF.

The J gene is TRBJ2-1, the V gene TRBV7-9; D is perhaps TRBD2 (5 bases). Trimming took 1 base from V and 1 from J, leaving 11 bases between them. The germline V gene encodes CDR1 SEHNR and CDR2 FQNEAQ (reference sequence). The length of the CDR3 is 16 residues. The CDR3 loop is CASSLDGAVSYNEQFF. The DNA of the CDR3 is TGTGCCAGCAGCTTAGACGGAGCGGTTTCCTACAATGAGCAGTTCTTC.

The chain joins TRBV28 to TRBJ2-1; D possibly corresponds to TRBD1 (5 bases). Trimming pared 8 bases from V and 4 bases from J, leaving 15 bases between. The germline CDR1 and CDR2 sequences are MDHEN and SYDVKM. The CDR3 loop spans 14 amino acids. CDR3 in amino acids: CASGAVLDYNEQFF. CDR3 in DNA: TGTGCCAGCGGGGCGGTTCTAGATTACAATGAGCAGTTCTTC.

The chain carries TRBV7-3 and TRBJ2-1; D not certain. Germline V CDR1 and CDR2: SGHTA, FQGTGA. The germline V and J ends were trimmed by 5 bases and 2 bases, with 7 bases remaining between them. The CDR3 is made up of 13 amino acids. CDR3 region: CASSAIPYNEQFF. CDR3 nucleotides: TGTGCCAGCAGCGCAATCCCCTACAATGAGCAGTTCTTC.

This clone was recorded once. V and J are TRBV2 and TRBJ1-1, with D unclear. Germline CDR1 is SNHLY and CDR2 is FYNNEI. The CDR3 runs 16 residues. V was clipped by 2 bases and J by 0 bases, with 13 bases between them. The CDR3 is CASSEWQKLVNTEAFF. As DNA, the CDR3 is TGTGCCAGCAGTGAATGGCAGAAACTAGTGAACACTGAAGCTTTCTTT.

V and J are TRBV25-1 and TRBJ1-3; unclear D gene. Trimming stripped 2 bases from V and 0 bases from J, with 14 bases between. From germline, CDR1 is MGHDK and CDR2 SYGVNS. CDR3 length: 17 residues. The CDR3 nucleotides are TGTGCCAGCAGTGAACATACGGGGTTCAGCTCTGGAAACACCATATATTTT. Its protein product is CASSEHTGFSSGNTIYF.

The chain combines TRBV9 with TRBJ1-2, with D unclear. From germline, CDR1 is SGDLS and CDR2 YYNGEE. CDR3 length: 15 amino acids. Deletions cut 3 bases from V and 1 base from J, with 13 bases between. The DNA for the CDR3 is TGTGCCAGCAGCGCAAACGGGCGGGGTAACTATGGCTACACCTTC. Translated: CASSANGRGNYGYTF.

The gene calls are TRBV5-5 and TRBJ1-2, with D possibly matching TRBD1 (5 bases). This CDR3 spans 14 amino acids. The germline V and J ends were trimmed by 0 bases and 5 bases, with 11 bases remaining between them. Germline V gene data show CDR1 as SGHKS and CDR2 as YYEKEE (reference sequence). CDR3 bases: TGTGCCAGCAGCTTGGGGGACTTTGATTATGGCTACACCTTC. Translating gives CASSLGDFDYGYTF.

The rearrangement links TRBV9 to TRBJ1-2, with D unclear. The CDR3 runs to 13 residues. Germline CDR1 SGDLS, CDR2 YYNGEE. Deletions cut 0 bases from V and 5 bases from J, with 8 bases between. The CDR3: CASSVVSDYGYTF. CDR3 in DNA: TGTGCCAGCAGCGTAGTATCAGATTATGGCTACACCTTC.

This chain joins TRBV6-5 and TRBJ2-2; a possible D gene is TRBD2 (6 bases). The CDR3 contains 15 residues. Trimming removed 8 bases from V and 1 base from J, with 14 bases in between. The germline V gene has CDR1 MNHEY and CDR2 SVGAGI. DNA of the CDR3: TGTGCCAGCCGCGGGGCAGAAGTGAACACCGGGGAGCTGTTTTTT. Translated, it gives CASRGAEVNTGELFF.

This clone was detected only once. The chain joins TRBV18 to TRBJ2-1; 10 positions agree with TRBD2. This CDR3 comprises 16 residues. J was trimmed by 0 bases and V by 4 bases; bases with no gene match: 3. The V gene's germline CDR1 is KGHSH and CDR2 LQKENI. The CDR3 spells CASSLLAGNSYNEQFF. CDR3 bases: TGTGCCAGCTCACTACTAGCGGGAAACTCCTACAATGAGCAGTTCTTC.

Details on this clone: Distinct nucleotide sequences in the sample also encode this CDR3. The J gene is TRBJ2-3, the V gene TRBV29-1; 9 positions match TRBD1. V lost 6 bases and J lost 3; bases outside the gene matches: 1. From germline, CDR1 is SQVTM and CDR2 ANQGSEA. The CDR3 contains 12 residues. The CDR3 protein is CSVGQGTDTQYF. CDR3 nucleotide sequence: TGCAGCGTGGGACAGGGTACAGATACGCAGTATTTT.

J is TRBJ1-2 and V is TRBV5-5; 8 bases are a match to TRBD1. V lost 0 bases to trimming and J lost 5 bases; unmatched junction nucleotides: 9. The CDR3 has 16 residues. Germline V CDR1 and CDR2: SGHKS, YYEKEE (reference sequence). CDR3 amino acids: CASSLGGQGARYGYTF. The CDR3 coding sequence is TGTGCCAGCAGCTTGGGTGGGCAGGGGGCGCGGTATGGCTACACCTTC.

A remark on this clone: Within the sample, other DNA sequences also encode this same CDR3. The chain uses TRBV2 and TRBJ1-2; tentative D call: TRBD1 (5 bases). V lost 7 bases to trimming and J lost 2 bases, with 5 bases between them. This CDR3 comprises 11 residues. The germline V gene has CDR1 SNHLY and CDR2 FYNNEI. The CDR3 reads CASTGNYGYTF. The CDR3 nucleotides are TGTGCCAGCACAGGGAACTATGGCTACACCTTC.

The chain uses TRBV5-6 and TRBJ2-7, with 9 nucleotides matching TRBD1. Germline V CDR1 and CDR2: SGHDT, YYEEEE. CDR3 length: 15 residues. The V and J ends lost 4 bases and 7 bases, in that order; junction bases with no gene match: 12. In DNA, the CDR3 is TGTGCCAGCAGCCCGGGACAGGGCCACTACCCGGAGCAGTACTTC. Encoded protein: CASSPGQGHYPEQYF.

This chain connects TRBV6-1 to TRBJ2-7; D is uncertain. Looked up from germline, CDR1 is MNHNS and CDR2 is SASEGT. V gave up 2 bases and J gave up 10 bases, with 15 bases separating them. The CDR3 totals 13 residues. The CDR3, as DNA: TGTGCCAGCAGTGAAAACCCCGATCCTCCCCAGTACTTC. As protein: CASSENPDPPQYF.

This chain connects TRBV23-1 to TRBJ1-5; D remains unclear. Being an ORF, TRBV23-1 has a function that is uncertain. The V end lost 3 bases, the J end lost 6 bases, and 3 bases lay between the germline ends. The CDR3 extends over 11 amino acids. The CDR3 DNA reads as TGCGCCAGCAGTCATTTTCAGCCCCAGCATTTT. It yields the protein CASSHFQPQHF.